Presented here are 2 T cell receptor beta chains from one specimen sequenced in a study of CD8 T cells in Susac syndrome. With random hexamers, 0.5 to 1 ug RNA was reverse transcribed. TCRdb passed the immunoSEQ multiplex PCR reads through MiXCR, listing each CDR3 protein once. Of approximately 180,000 distinct CDR3 sequences in the sample, roughly 95% were seen once. The specimen sequenced was CD4+ T cells from PBMCs. The receptors shown here come from a human donor with multiple sclerosis.

The gene calls are TRBV29-1 and TRBJ1-2, with unresolved D. Trimming left V 3 bases short and J 8 bases short, with 13 bases between. The germline V gene has CDR1 SQVTM and CDR2 ANQGSEA. CDR3 length: 12 amino acids. The CDR3 spells CSVEKVRVGYTF. As DNA, the CDR3 is TGCAGCGTTGAGAAAGTGAGGGTCGGCTACACCTTC.

This sequence joins TRBV30 and TRBJ1-2; D perhaps matches TRBD1 (6 bases). Germline CDR1 reads GTSNPN; CDR2 reads SVGIG (reference sequence). The CDR3 length is 15 residues. Trimming took 0 bases from V and 7 from J, leaving 18 bases between them. CDR3 loop: CAWSVRLGAASGYTF. The CDR3 DNA reads TGTGCCTGGAGTGTACGCCTGGGGGCAGCTAGTGGCTACACCTTC.